Listed here are 2 T cell receptor beta chains from one sample, sequenced in a study of control samples from healthy donors and cancer patients. Method: immunoSEQ multiplex PCR; TCRdb's copy keeps in-frame clones and lacks some. The sample carries 190,000 or so clones, 90% to 95% recorded once. Input material: blood. These receptors originate from a young man in good health.

The genes are TRBV24-1 and TRBJ1-2; TRBD1 agrees at 7 bases. Germline V gene data show CDR1 as KGHDR and CDR2 as SFDVKD. The CDR3 has 14 amino acids. V shed 2 bases, J shed 7 bases, and the junction held 6 bases outside the gene matches. The CDR3 region has the DNA TGTGCCACCAGTGATTGGTCGCCAGGGGGTGGCTACACCTTC. It is translated as CATSDWSPGGGYTF.

The chain joins TRBV27 to TRBJ2-3, with TRBD2 as a possible D gene (6 bases). Germline assignment: CDR1 MNHEY and CDR2 SMNVEV (reference sequence). The CDR3 consists of 13 residues. Trimming left V 5 bases short and J 7 bases short, with 13 bases between. CDR3 region: CASSPPGLNTQYF. DNA for the CDR3: TGTGCCAGCAGTCCTCCGGGACTCAATACGCAGTATTTT.